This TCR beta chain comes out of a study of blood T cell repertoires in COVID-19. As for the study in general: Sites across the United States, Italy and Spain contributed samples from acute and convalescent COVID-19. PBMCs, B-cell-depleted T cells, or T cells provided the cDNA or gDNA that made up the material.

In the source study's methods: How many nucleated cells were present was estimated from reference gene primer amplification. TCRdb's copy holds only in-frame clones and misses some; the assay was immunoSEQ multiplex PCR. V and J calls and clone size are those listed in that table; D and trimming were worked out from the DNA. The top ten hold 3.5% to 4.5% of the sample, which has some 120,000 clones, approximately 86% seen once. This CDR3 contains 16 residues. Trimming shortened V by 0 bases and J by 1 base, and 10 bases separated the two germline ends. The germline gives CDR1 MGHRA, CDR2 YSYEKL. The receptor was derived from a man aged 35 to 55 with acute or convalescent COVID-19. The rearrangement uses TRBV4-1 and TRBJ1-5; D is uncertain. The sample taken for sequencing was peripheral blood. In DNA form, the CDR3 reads TGCGCCAGCAGCCAAGACCCGGGAGGAAGCAATCAGCCCCAGCATTTT. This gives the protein CASSQDPGGSNQPQHF.